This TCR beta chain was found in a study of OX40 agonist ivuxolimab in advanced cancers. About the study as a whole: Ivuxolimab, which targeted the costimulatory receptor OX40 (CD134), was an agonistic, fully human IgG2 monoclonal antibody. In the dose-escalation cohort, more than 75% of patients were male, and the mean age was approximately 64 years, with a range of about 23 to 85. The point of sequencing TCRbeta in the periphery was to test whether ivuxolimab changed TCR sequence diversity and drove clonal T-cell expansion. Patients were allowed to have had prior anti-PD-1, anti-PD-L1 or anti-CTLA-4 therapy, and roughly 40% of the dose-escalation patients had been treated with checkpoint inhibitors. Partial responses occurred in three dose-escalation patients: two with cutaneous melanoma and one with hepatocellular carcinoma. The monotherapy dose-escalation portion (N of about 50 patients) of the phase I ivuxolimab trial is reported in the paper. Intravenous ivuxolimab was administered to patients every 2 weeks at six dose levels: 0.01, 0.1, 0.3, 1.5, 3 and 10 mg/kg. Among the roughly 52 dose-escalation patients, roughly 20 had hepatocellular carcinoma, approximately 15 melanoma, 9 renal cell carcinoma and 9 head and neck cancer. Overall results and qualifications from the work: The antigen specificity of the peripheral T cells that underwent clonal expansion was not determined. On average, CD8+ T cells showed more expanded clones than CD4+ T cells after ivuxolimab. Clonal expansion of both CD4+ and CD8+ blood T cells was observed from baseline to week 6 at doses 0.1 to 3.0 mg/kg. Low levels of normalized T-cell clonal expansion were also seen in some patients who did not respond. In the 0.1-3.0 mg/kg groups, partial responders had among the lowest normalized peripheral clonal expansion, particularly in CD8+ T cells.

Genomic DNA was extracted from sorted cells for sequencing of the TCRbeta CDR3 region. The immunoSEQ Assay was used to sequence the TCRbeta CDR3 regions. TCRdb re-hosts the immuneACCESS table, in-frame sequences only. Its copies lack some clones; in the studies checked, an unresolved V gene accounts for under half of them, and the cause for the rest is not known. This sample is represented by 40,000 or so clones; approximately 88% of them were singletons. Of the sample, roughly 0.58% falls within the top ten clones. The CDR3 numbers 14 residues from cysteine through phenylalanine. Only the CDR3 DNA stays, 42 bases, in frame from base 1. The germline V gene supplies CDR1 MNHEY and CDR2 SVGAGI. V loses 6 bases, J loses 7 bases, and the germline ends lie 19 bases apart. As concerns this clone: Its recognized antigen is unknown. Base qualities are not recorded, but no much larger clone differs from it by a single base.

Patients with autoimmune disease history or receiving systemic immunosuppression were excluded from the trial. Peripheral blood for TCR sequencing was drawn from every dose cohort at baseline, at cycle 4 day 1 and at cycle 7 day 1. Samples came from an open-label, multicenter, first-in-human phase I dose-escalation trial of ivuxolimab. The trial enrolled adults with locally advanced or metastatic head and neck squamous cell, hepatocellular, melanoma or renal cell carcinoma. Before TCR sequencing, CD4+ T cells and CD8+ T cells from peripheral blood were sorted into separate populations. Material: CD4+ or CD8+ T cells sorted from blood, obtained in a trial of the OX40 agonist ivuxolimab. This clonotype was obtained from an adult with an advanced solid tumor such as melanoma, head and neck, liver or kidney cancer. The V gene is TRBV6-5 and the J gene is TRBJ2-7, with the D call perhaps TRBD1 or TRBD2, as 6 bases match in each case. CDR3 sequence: CASSYAGIRGEQYF. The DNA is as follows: TGTGCCAGCAGCTACGCGGGGATTAGGGGGGAGCAGTACTTC.